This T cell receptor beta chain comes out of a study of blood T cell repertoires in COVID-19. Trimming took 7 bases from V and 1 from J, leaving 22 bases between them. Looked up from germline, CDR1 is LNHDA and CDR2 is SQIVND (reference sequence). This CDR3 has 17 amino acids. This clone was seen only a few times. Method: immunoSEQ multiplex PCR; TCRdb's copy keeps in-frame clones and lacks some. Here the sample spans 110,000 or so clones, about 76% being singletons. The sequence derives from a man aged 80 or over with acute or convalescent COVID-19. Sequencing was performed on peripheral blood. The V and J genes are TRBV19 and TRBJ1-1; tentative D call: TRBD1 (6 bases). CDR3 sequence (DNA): TGTGCCAGTAACCATAAGAGCAGGGGCCGGGGGAACACTGAAGCTTTCTTT. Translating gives CASNHKSRGRGNTEAFF.